Included here is one T cell receptor (beta chain) sequence, with context. No antigen is known for it. Base qualities are not recorded, but no much larger clone differs from it by a single base. V and J lose 6 bases and 0 bases, and a span of 11 bases separates them. The germline V gene (reference sequence) yields LNHDA for CDR1 and SQIVND for CDR2. The CDR3, cysteine through phenylalanine, is 14 amino acids long. The entry retains the CDR3 DNA only, 42 bases that are in frame from base 1. These data are taken from a study of control samples from healthy donors and cancer patients (dated by TCRdb to 2020 to 2021). Library preparation used the immunoSEQ multiplex PCR assay. TCRdb took over this immuneACCESS table, retaining in-frame rearrangements with V and J assigned. Such tables are incomplete; in checked studies, under half of the missing clones stem from an unresolved V gene, and the remainder is unexplained. The sample table contains 65,000 to 75,000 clones; only one count was recorded for about 90% of them. The biggest ten clones account for over 3.5% of the sample.

The chain links TRBV19 with TRBJ1-1, with no reliable assignment of the D segment. The origin of this receptor is a woman between 45 and 65 years old in good health. The sequenced material came from blood. The CDR3 corresponds to CASSNGIMNTEAFF. The nucleotide sequence is TGTGCCAGTAGCAACGGGATAATGAACACTGAAGCTTTCTTT. With the rest looked up from the reference TRBV19 and TRBJ1-1 genes rather than sequenced, the full variable domain is DGGITQSPKYLFRKEGQNVTLSCEQNLNHDAMYWYRQDPGQGLRLIYYSQIVNDFQKGDIAEGYSVSREKKESFPLTVTSAQKNPTAFYLCASSNGIMNTEAFFGQGTRLTVV.